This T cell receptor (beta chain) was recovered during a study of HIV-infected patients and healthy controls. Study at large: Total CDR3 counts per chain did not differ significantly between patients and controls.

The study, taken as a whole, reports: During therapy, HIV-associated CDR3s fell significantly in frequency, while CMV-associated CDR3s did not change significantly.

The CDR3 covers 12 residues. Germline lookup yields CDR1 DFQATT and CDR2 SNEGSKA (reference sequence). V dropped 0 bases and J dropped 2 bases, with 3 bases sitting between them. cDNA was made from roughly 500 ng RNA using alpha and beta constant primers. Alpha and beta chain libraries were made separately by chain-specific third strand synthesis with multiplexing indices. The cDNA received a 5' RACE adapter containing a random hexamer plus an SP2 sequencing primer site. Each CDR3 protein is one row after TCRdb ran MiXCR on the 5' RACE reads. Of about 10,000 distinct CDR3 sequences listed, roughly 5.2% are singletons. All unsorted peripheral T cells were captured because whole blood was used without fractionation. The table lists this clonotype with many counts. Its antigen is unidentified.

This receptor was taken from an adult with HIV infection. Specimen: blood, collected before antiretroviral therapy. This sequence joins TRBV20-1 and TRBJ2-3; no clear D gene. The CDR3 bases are TGCAGTGCTAGAGAAGACACAGATACGCAGTATTTT. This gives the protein CSAREDTDTQYF.